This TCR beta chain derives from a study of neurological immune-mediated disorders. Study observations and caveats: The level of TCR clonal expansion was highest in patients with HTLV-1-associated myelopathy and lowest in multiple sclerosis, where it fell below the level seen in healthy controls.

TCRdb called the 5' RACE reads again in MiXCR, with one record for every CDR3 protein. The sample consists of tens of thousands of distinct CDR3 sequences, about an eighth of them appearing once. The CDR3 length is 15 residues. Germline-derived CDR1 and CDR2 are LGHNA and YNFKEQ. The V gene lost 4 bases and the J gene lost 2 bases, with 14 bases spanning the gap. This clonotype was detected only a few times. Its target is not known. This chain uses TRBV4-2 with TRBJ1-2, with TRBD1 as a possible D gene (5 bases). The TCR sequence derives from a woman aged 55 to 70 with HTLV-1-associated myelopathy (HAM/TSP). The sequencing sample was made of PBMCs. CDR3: CASSPNQGGNYGYTF. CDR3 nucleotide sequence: TGTGCCAGCAGCCCCAACCAGGGAGGGAACTATGGCTACACCTTC.